Listed below are T cell receptor beta chains from one sample, sequenced in a study of cytomegalovirus exposure and HLA in healthy donors. Assay used: immunoSEQ multiplex PCR; TCRdb lists only in-frame clones, some missing. The repertoire holds some 110,000 clones, with less than 80% as singletons. The specimen sequenced was PBMCs. The receptor source for this set is a woman aged 25-40 years in good health and CMV-seronegative. Both conserved end residues are part of each CDR3. The order of the fields is D gene, V gene, clone size, J gene, CDR3 DNA, CDR3 protein. D genes are given only for firm matches. Some rows have no size entry. The others give once, few or many, or a class for an expanded clone.

D: NA; V: TRBV28; size: few; J: TRBJ1-3; DNA: TGTGCCAGCAGCCCCGCCGCTAACTCTGGAAACACCATATATTTT; CDR3: CASSPAANSGNTIYF
D: TRBD1; V: TRBV9; size: NA; J: TRBJ1-5; DNA: TGTGCCAGCAGCCCCGGGACAGGGTGGCCCAATCAGCCCCAGCATTTT; CDR3: CASSPGTGWPNQPQHF
D: NA; V: TRBV27; size: NA; J: TRBJ1-1; DNA: TGTGCCAGCAGTCCCATCTGGGGGCGGCACACTGAAGCTTTCTTT; CDR3: CASSPIWGRHTEAFF
D: TRBD2; V: TRBV18; size: NA; J: TRBJ2-5; DNA: TGTGCCAGCTCACCCCTAGCGGAAGAGACCCAGTACTTC; CDR3: CASSPLAEETQYF
D: TRBD2; V: TRBV9; size: NA; J: TRBJ2-1; DNA: TGTGCCAGCAGCGTAGGGACTAGCGGGAGTAGCTCCTACAATGAGCAGTTCTTC; CDR3: CASSVGTSGSSSYNEQFF
D: NA; V: TRBV6-5; size: NA; J: TRBJ1-1; DNA: TGTGCCAGCAGCCCACGAGGAGGGACGAATGAAGCTTTCTTT; CDR3: CASSPRGGTNEAFF
D: TRBD2; V: TRBV18; size: NA; J: TRBJ2-3; DNA: TGTGCCAGCTCACCTGTAGCGGGAACTAGCACAGATACGCAGTATTTT; CDR3: CASSPVAGTSTDTQYF
D: NA; V: TRBV29-1; size: NA; J: TRBJ1-1; DNA: TGCAGCGTGGGCGGGGGGGACCGGGGTGAAGCTTTCTTT; CDR3: CSVGGGDRGEAFF
D: NA; V: TRBV2; size: few; J: TRBJ2-1; DNA: TGTGCCAGCAGAACAATAGCGAATGAGCAGTTCTTC; CDR3: CASRTIANEQFF
D: NA; V: TRBV6-4; size: few; J: TRBJ2-5; DNA: TGTGCCAGCAACCTGACGACACCTTGGGAGGAGACCCAGTACTTC; CDR3: CASNLTTPWEETQYF
D: NA; V: TRBV7-9; size: few; J: TRBJ2-5; DNA: TGTGCCAGCAGCCTGGGGAGGGGGCAAGAGACCCAGTACTTC; CDR3: CASSLGRGQETQYF
D: TRBD1; V: TRBV11-2; size: NA; J: TRBJ1-5; DNA: TGTGCCAGCAGCTCCGACAGGGATCAGCCCCAGCATTTT; CDR3: CASSSDRDQPQHF
D: TRBD1; V: TRBV28; size: NA; J: TRBJ1-2; DNA: TGTGCCAGCACCGGGGACAGAGATGGCTACACCTTC; CDR3: CASTGDRDGYTF
D: TRBD2; V: TRBV4-1; size: few; J: TRBJ2-7; DNA: TGCGCCAGCAGCCAACGGACTAGCGAGACCTACGAGCAGTACTTC; CDR3: CASSQRTSETYEQYF
D: NA; V: TRBV19; size: NA; J: TRBJ2-1; DNA: TGTGCCAGTAGTGCCCGAAGTCAGTCTCCCCGGGTCTTC; CDR3: CASSARSQSPRVF
D: TRBD1; V: TRBV19; size: few; J: TRBJ1-3; DNA: TGTGCCAGTAGTCAACAGGGGACAAGCTCTGGAAACACCATATATTTT; CDR3: CASSQQGTSSGNTIYF
D: NA; V: TRBV15; size: NA; J: TRBJ2-2; DNA: TGTGCCACCGCACCGGGACTGGAGACCGGGGAGCTGTTTTTT; CDR3: CATAPGLETGELFF
D: NA; V: TRBV7-2; size: NA; J: TRBJ2-2; DNA: TGTGCCAGCAGTGCGGGACTTATGAACACCGGGGAGCTGTTTTTT; CDR3: CASSAGLMNTGELFF
D: NA; V: TRBV6-6; size: NA; J: TRBJ2-5; DNA: TGTGCCAGCAGCCCCTCAGGGGTTCGGGAGACCCAGTACTTC; CDR3: CASSPSGVRETQYF
D: TRBD1; V: TRBV9; size: NA; J: TRBJ2-1; DNA: TGTGCCAGCAGCGTAGAAACAGGGGTCTCCTACAATGAGCAGTTCTTC; CDR3: CASSVETGVSYNEQFF
D: NA; V: TRBV15; size: NA; J: TRBJ2-7; DNA: TGTGCCACCAGCAGAGACGCGGGGAACGAGCAGTACTTC; CDR3: CATSRDAGNEQYF
D: NA; V: TRBV30; size: NA; J: TRBJ1-5; DNA: TGTGCCTGGACTGGGAGTAGCAATCAGCCCCAGCATTTT; CDR3: CAWTGSSNQPQHF
D: TRBD2; V: TRBV19; size: NA; J: TRBJ2-3; DNA: TGTGCCACCGGGGGACTAGCGGTCTCCACAGATACGCAGTATTTT; CDR3: CATGGLAVSTDTQYF